These 26 T cell receptor beta chains share one sample of origin, sequenced in a study of shared clonotypes between healthy human individuals. Repertoires were generated with immunoSEQ multiplex PCR, while TCRdb's copy carries only in-frame clones and drops some. The sample consists of over a million clones, around 74% of them appearing once. Sequences were obtained from memory CD4+ T cells sorted from blood. Subset meaning: CD45RA-negative fraction. The origin of the receptors is a man between 18 and 35 years old in good health.

The rearrangement joins TRBV28 to TRBJ2-7; D is undetermined. The CDR3 extends over 11 amino acids. The germline V and J ends were trimmed by 5 bases and 7 bases, with 9 bases remaining between them. The germline CDR1 and CDR2 sequences are MDHEN and SYDVKM. DNA for the CDR3: TGTGCCAGCAGTCTTTTACGGGAGCAGTACTTC. Translation gives CASSLLREQYF.

The rearrangement links TRBV7-2 to TRBJ2-7, with D unclear. Germline CDR1 SGHTA, CDR2 FQGNSA. The CDR3 contains 13 residues. V was trimmed by 2 bases and J by 5 bases, leaving 10 bases between them. The CDR3 nucleotides read TGTGCCAGCAGCTTACCTATTGGCCACGAGCAGTACTTC. Translation: CASSLPIGHEQYF.

This sequence joins TRBV4-1 and TRBJ1-5; unclear D gene. Germline V CDR1 and CDR2: MGHRA, YSYEKL. V lost 1 base and J 4 bases, leaving 5 bases between the germline ends. The CDR3 loop spans 13 amino acids. In DNA, the CDR3 is TGCGCCAGCAGCCAAGGGGCTAATCAGCCCCAGCATTTT. Translation: CASSQGANQPQHF.

This chain links TRBV18 with TRBJ2-1, with D unclear. Germline-derived CDR1 and CDR2 are KGHSH and LQKENI. The CDR3 is made up of 12 amino acids. V was pared by 3 bases and J by 9 bases, with 9 bases between. CDR3 sequence reads: CASSPMGGEQFF. In DNA, the CDR3 is TGTGCCAGCTCACCCATGGGCGGTGAGCAGTTCTTC.

With respect to this clone: This may stem from a read error, because a much larger clone lies one nucleotide away. Additional DNA sequences in this sample encode the identical CDR3. The chain is built from TRBV7-2 and TRBJ2-3; D ambiguous. V gave up 1 base and J gave up 0 bases, with 5 bases separating them. CDR3 length: 14 amino acids. Germline V gene data show CDR1 as SGHTA and CDR2 as FQGNSA. CDR3 loop: CASSLGPSTDTQYF. CDR3 DNA: TGTGCCAGCAGCTTAGGCCCGAGCACAGATACGCAGTATTTT.

This clone appeared a few times. The gene calls are TRBV19 and TRBJ1-6; no definite D call. Looked up from germline, CDR1 is LNHDA and CDR2 is SQIVND (reference sequence). Trimming cost V 1 base and J 8 bases, with 9 bases left between them. This CDR3 contains 14 residues. The CDR3 loop reads CASSIGSLHSPLHF. The CDR3 nucleotides are TGTGCCAGTAGTATAGGTTCCCTGCATTCACCCCTCCACTTT.

This chain links TRBV6-1 with TRBJ1-2; D remains unclear. This CDR3 contains 13 residues. Germline values: CDR1 MNHNS, CDR2 SASEGT. V lost 8 bases and J lost 4, with 14 bases in between. The CDR3 is CASGQGSIYGYTF. Written as DNA, the CDR3 is TGTGCCAGCGGTCAAGGGTCCATCTATGGCTACACCTTC.

The rearrangement uses TRBV5-1 and TRBJ1-2; D unclear. CDR1 SGHRS and CDR2 YFSETQ come from the germline V gene. The germline V and J ends were trimmed by 0 bases and 4 bases, with 10 bases remaining between them. The CDR3 extends over 14 amino acids. DNA of the CDR3: TGCGCCAGCAGCTTGGCGGGTCCGCTCTATGGCTACACCTTC. Translated: CASSLAGPLYGYTF.

The rearrangement uses TRBV27 and TRBJ2-3; TRBD2 matches 7 bases. The V gene's germline CDR1 is MNHEY and CDR2 SMNVEV (reference sequence). The V and J ends lost 5 bases and 0 bases, in that order; junction bases with no gene match: 8. The CDR3 is 16 amino acids. CDR3 region: CASSRGEEKSTDTQYF. The DNA for the CDR3 is TGTGCCAGCAGTCGGGGGGAGGAGAAGAGCACAGATACGCAGTATTTT.

The chain couples TRBV28 to TRBJ2-3; D gene ambiguous. The germline V and J ends were trimmed by 6 bases and 5 bases, with 12 bases remaining between them. There are 13 residues in the CDR3. CDR1 and CDR2 (germline): MDHEN, SYDVKM. As DNA, the CDR3 is TGTGCCAGCAGGTTACGAGCTAGAGATACGCAGTATTTT. It translates to CASRLRARDTQYF.

V usage is TRBV5-1 and J usage is TRBJ1-4; 8 bases agree with TRBD1. This CDR3 is 17 amino acids long. Germline V lookup: CDR1 SGHRS, CDR2 YFSETQ. Trimming took 9 bases from V and 0 from J; bases not matched to a gene: 13. This CDR3 is CATRAGGPTTTNEKLFF. The DNA of the CDR3 is TGCGCCACCAGAGCAGGGGGCCCTACGACAACTAATGAAAAACTGTTTTTT.

The chain recombines TRBV5-6 with TRBJ2-7, with D possibly TRBD1 on 6 matching bases. This CDR3 is 14 amino acids long. CDR1 and CDR2 (germline): SGHDT, YYEEEE. Deletions cut 4 bases from V and 5 bases from J, with 16 bases between. CDR3 sequence: CASSPLNRAHEQYF. The CDR3 DNA follows: TGTGCCAGCAGCCCTCTAAACAGGGCCCACGAGCAGTACTTC.

J is TRBJ2-1 and V is TRBV10-2; D is uncertain. Germline V lookup: CDR1 WSHSY, CDR2 SAAADI. V gave up 5 bases and J gave up 8 bases, with 13 bases separating them. The CDR3 runs 13 residues. CDR3 residues: CASSYPRGDEQFF. The CDR3 DNA reads TGCGCCAGCAGTTACCCTAGAGGAGATGAGCAGTTCTTC.

This chain uses TRBV6-6 with TRBJ2-1; 11 positions agree with TRBD2. The CDR3 totals 15 residues. With V trimmed by 6 bases and J by 4 bases, 5 bases remained unmatched. Germline V lookup: CDR1 MNHNY, CDR2 SVGAGI (reference sequence). The CDR3 DNA reads as TGTGCCAGCAGACGCCCTAGCGGGAGGTACAATGAGCAGTTCTTC. Protein sequence: CASRRPSGRYNEQFF.

This clone was observed at least ten times. The rearrangement joins TRBV30 to TRBJ2-5; 7 bases line up with TRBD1. J gave up 9 bases and V 0 bases, and 10 bases lay outside the gene matches. The CDR3 consists of 14 residues. Per germline, CDR1 GTSNPN and CDR2 SVGIG (reference sequence). The CDR3 DNA reads TGTGCCTGGAGTGTAGGGGGCTCCCGAAGGCCCCAGTACTTC. Translated, it gives CAWSVGGSRRPQYF.

The genes are TRBV11-2 and TRBJ2-1, with 8 bases fitting TRBD2. The germline gives CDR1 SGHAT, CDR2 FQNNGV. The ends lost 3 bases at V and 7 bases at J; junction bases unmatched: 8. This CDR3 has 15 amino acids. The CDR3 protein is CASSFNRGGWNEQFF. The CDR3 DNA sequence: TGTGCCAGCAGCTTCAATCGGGGGGGCTGGAATGAGCAGTTCTTC.

CDR3 DNA sequence: TGTGCCAGCAGTTTATCGAGGGACAGGGCGGCCGGGGAGCTGTTTTTT. Protein sequence: CASSLSRDRAAGELFF. The chain combines TRBV27 with TRBJ2-2, with 9 bases lining up with TRBD1. Germline loops: CDR1 MNHEY, CDR2 SMNVEV (reference sequence). V shed 0 bases and J 6 bases; nucleotides not matched to a gene: 5. The CDR3 covers 16 residues.

This chain joins TRBV2 and TRBJ2-3, with 8 bases lining up with TRBD2. From germline, CDR1 is SNHLY and CDR2 FYNNEI. The trim removed 8 bases at V and 2 bases at J, leaving 9 bases unmatched. The CDR3 extends over 15 amino acids. As DNA, the CDR3 is TGTGCCAGCTGTTACAGCGGGGGCCACACAGATACGCAGTATTTT. It yields the protein CASCYSGGHTDTQYF.

The chain has TRBV28 and TRBJ1-3; D gene unclear. V shed 8 bases and J shed 0 bases, with 8 bases lying between them. Germline V gene lookup returns CDR1 MDHEN and CDR2 SYDVKM. The length of the CDR3 is 13 residues. Written as DNA, the CDR3 is TGTGCCAGCGTCGAAGTCTCTGGAAACACCATATATTTT. Amino acid sequence: CASVEVSGNTIYF.

The rearrangement joins TRBV13 to TRBJ2-3; 10 bases are shared with TRBD2. There are 16 residues in the CDR3. The germline V gene has CDR1 PRHDT and CDR2 FYEKMQ (reference sequence). V trimming: 6 bases; J trimming: 2 bases; junction bases outside the gene matches: 8. CDR3 sequence: CASSSTGTSVTDTQYF. DNA for the CDR3: TGTGCCAGCAGTTCAACCGGGACTAGCGTCACAGATACGCAGTATTTT.

The rearrangement links TRBV10-3 to TRBJ2-3; D is tentatively TRBD1 or TRBD2 (7 bases each). The V and J ends lost 11 bases and 3 bases respectively, with 18 bases between them. CDR1 and CDR2 from the germline V gene are ENHRY and SYGVKD. The CDR3 has 14 residues. The CDR3 loop is CAVSGGGPTDTQYF. In nucleotides, the CDR3 is TGTGCCGTATCAGGGGGAGGGCCTACAGATACGCAGTATTTT.

This clone was counted many times. The chain joins TRBV11-2 to TRBJ2-7; 10 nucleotides align to TRBD2. Germline V gene lookup returns CDR1 SGHAT and CDR2 FQNNGV. V shed 5 bases and J 0 bases; nucleotides not matched to a gene: 10. The length of the CDR3 is 17 residues. CDR3 sequence reads: CASSPPGLAASSYEQYF. The CDR3 region has the DNA TGTGCCAGCAGCCCCCCTGGACTAGCGGCAAGCTCCTACGAGCAGTACTTC. Full variable domain (rest looked up from reference TRBV11-2 and TRBJ2-7): EAGVAQSPRYKIIEKRQSVAFWCNPISGHATLYWYQQILGQGPKLLIQFQNNGVVDDSQLPKDRFSAERLKGVDSTLKIQPAKLEDSAVYLCASSPPGLAASSYEQYFGPGTRLTVT.

The V call is TRBV7-4, the J call TRBJ2-7, with 12 bases aligning to TRBD1. Germline V gives CDR1 SGHVT, CDR2 SQSDAQ. Trimming removed 4 bases from V and 1 base from J; junction bases left unmatched: 2. The CDR3 is made up of 15 amino acids. The CDR3 protein is CASSWDRGQSYEQYF. The CDR3 coding sequence is TGTGCCAGCAGCTGGGACAGGGGGCAATCCTACGAGCAGTACTTC.

The chain uses TRBV2 and TRBJ1-1; the D is unclear. Trimming removed 0 bases at V and 7 bases at J, with 15 bases between. CDR3 length: 15 residues. Germline lookup yields CDR1 SNHLY and CDR2 FYNNEI. The CDR3 loop is CASSEALRVTGEAFF. CDR3 DNA: TGTGCCAGCAGTGAAGCGCTTCGGGTGACTGGTGAAGCTTTCTTT.

The chain is built from TRBV10-1 and TRBJ1-2; D not certain. Trimming stripped 0 bases from V and 8 bases from J, with 10 bases between. Germline V CDR1 and CDR2: WNHNN, SYGVQD (reference sequence). The CDR3 spans 13 residues. In nucleotides, the CDR3 is TGCGCCAGCAGTGAGTCTGGAAGAGAGGGCTACACCTTC. Its protein is CASSESGREGYTF.

V usage is TRBV7-8 and J usage is TRBJ2-1; D is ambiguous. Germline assignment: CDR1 SGHVS and CDR2 FQNEAQ. This CDR3 contains 11 residues. Trimming stripped 2 bases from V and 10 bases from J, with 6 bases between. The CDR3 reads CASSLTNEQFF. The CDR3, as DNA: TGTGCCAGCAGCTTAACCAACGAGCAGTTCTTC.